A selection of T cell receptor beta chains follows, all from one sample in a study of monozygotic twins with inflammatory bowel disease. TCRdb derives one entry per CDR3 protein from the 5' RACE reads, leaving out DNA. This sample's table reports approximately 100,000 distinct CDR3 sequences. Specimen: blood. All receptors come from a human donor with ulcerative colitis or Crohn's disease, or a healthy co-twin of an affected twin (not recorded which). The CDR3 runs from the conserved cysteine through the conserved F or W. Each record gives: V gene, J gene, clone size, CDR3 protein. A clone size is listed for some rows: how often the clone was seen (once, few, many), or a class if it is expanded.

v_call: TRBV9
j_call: TRBJ2-3
clone_size: NA
cdr3_aa: CASSVGLAGPDTQYF

v_call: TRBV7-6
j_call: TRBJ2-7
clone_size: NA
cdr3_aa: CASSLGSGTDYEQYF

v_call: TRBV12-3/TRBV12-4
j_call: TRBJ2-7
clone_size: NA
cdr3_aa: CASSLVSGVVTYEQYF

v_call: TRBV7-2
j_call: TRBJ2-7
clone_size: NA
cdr3_aa: CASSLEGLSYEQYF

v_call: TRBV5-1
j_call: TRBJ2-5
clone_size: NA
cdr3_aa: CASSFTGGHEETQYF

v_call: TRBV2
j_call: TRBJ1-1
clone_size: NA
cdr3_aa: CASRDRASRTEAFF

v_call: TRBV30
j_call: TRBJ2-4
clone_size: NA
cdr3_aa: CAWSVNGRNIQYF

v_call: TRBV5-1
j_call: TRBJ2-2
clone_size: NA
cdr3_aa: CASSLGTFFTGELFF

v_call: TRBV12-3/TRBV12-4
j_call: TRBJ1-4
clone_size: NA
cdr3_aa: CASSLEVTGREKLFF

v_call: TRBV2
j_call: TRBJ2-4
clone_size: NA
cdr3_aa: CASSEQGNIQYF

v_call: TRBV20-1
j_call: TRBJ2-1
clone_size: NA
cdr3_aa: CSARSPTSGGVNEQFF

v_call: TRBV7-2
j_call: TRBJ2-3
clone_size: medium-sized
cdr3_aa: CASGLAGGPTDTQYF

v_call: TRBV5-1
j_call: TRBJ2-5
clone_size: NA
cdr3_aa: CASSLNGGGIEETQYF

v_call: TRBV5-1
j_call: TRBJ2-6
clone_size: NA
cdr3_aa: CASSLDGPYGANVLTF

v_call: TRBV5-6
j_call: TRBJ1-2
clone_size: NA
cdr3_aa: CASSFGRRDGYTF

v_call: TRBV28
j_call: TRBJ1-1
clone_size: NA
cdr3_aa: CASSLSEGLSHTEAFF

v_call: TRBV25-1
j_call: TRBJ1-1
clone_size: NA
cdr3_aa: CASSENTEAFF

v_call: TRBV20-1
j_call: TRBJ2-1
clone_size: NA
cdr3_aa: CSASSSAFPNEQFF

v_call: TRBV6-2/TRBV6-3
j_call: TRBJ2-5
clone_size: NA
cdr3_aa: CASSYSRTGIQETQYF

v_call: TRBV27
j_call: TRBJ2-1
clone_size: NA
cdr3_aa: CASSLNAGVEQFF

v_call: TRBV5-1
j_call: TRBJ2-1
clone_size: NA
cdr3_aa: CASSSPKNGTSGGSSYNEQFF

v_call: TRBV20-1
j_call: TRBJ2-1
clone_size: NA
cdr3_aa: CSAREPGVTYNEQFF

v_call: TRBV19
j_call: TRBJ2-2
clone_size: NA
cdr3_aa: CASMDRDAGELFF

v_call: TRBV7-6
j_call: TRBJ2-7
clone_size: NA
cdr3_aa: CASSLSDREQYF

v_call: TRBV7-9
j_call: TRBJ2-1
clone_size: NA
cdr3_aa: CASSLVALAGVNNEQFF

v_call: TRBV20-1
j_call: TRBJ2-7
clone_size: NA
cdr3_aa: CSVSNSGGDYEQYF

v_call: TRBV6-2/TRBV6-3
j_call: TRBJ2-7
clone_size: NA
cdr3_aa: CASSYDWIYEQYF

v_call: TRBV19
j_call: TRBJ1-5
clone_size: NA
cdr3_aa: CASTLRGGGDYNQPQHF

v_call: TRBV4-1
j_call: TRBJ2-2
clone_size: NA
cdr3_aa: CASSPGRISNTGELFF